The source of this T cell receptor beta chain is a study of blood T cell repertoires in COVID-19. Study-level background: Sites in the United States, Italy and Spain provided acute and convalescent COVID-19 samples. The analysed material was cDNA or gDNA that came from T cells, B-cell-depleted T cells, or PBMCs.

This clone was seen a single time. The CDR3 extends over 16 amino acids. Germline CDR1 LGHNA, CDR2 YNFKEQ. The junction had 5 bases not matched to a gene; V was cut back by 4 bases and J by 2 bases. Patients of the Seattle cohort, enrolled during active infection, were followed longitudinally. Authors' analysis steps: Reference gene primer amplification gave nucleated cell count estimates. Measured with immunoSEQ multiplex PCR; TCRdb has only the in-frame clones, and not every one. The V and J calls and the clone size are those of that table, but D and trimming were determined from the DNA. The repertoire holds around 460,000 clones, with about 87% as singletons.

Sequenced: peripheral blood. The gene calls are TRBV4-2 and TRBJ2-3, with TRBD2 identical over 11 bases. The source of this sequence is a man between 18 and 29 years old with COVID-19, enrolled during active disease. This chain's CDR3 is CASSPLTSGNTDTQYF. CDR3 coding DNA: TGTGCCAGCAGCCCTCTGACTAGCGGGAACACAGATACGCAGTATTTT.